This T cell receptor (beta chain) was obtained from a study of OX40 agonist ivuxolimab in advanced cancers. The germline gives CDR1 SGHTA, CDR2 FQGNSA. Trimming removed 6 bases from V and 7 bases from J, with 9 bases in between. This CDR3 region has 12 residues. This clone was counted a single time. Clones were sequenced by immunoSEQ multiplex PCR, and TCRdb holds only the in-frame ones, with some missing. The sample shows approximately 67,000 clones, less than 90% of them seen only once. The V gene is TRBV7-2, the J gene TRBJ2-2; maybe TRBD1 (5 bases). The receptor comes from an adult with an advanced solid tumor such as melanoma, head and neck, liver or kidney cancer. The starting material was CD4+ or CD8+ T cells sorted from blood, obtained in a trial of the OX40 agonist ivuxolimab. The CDR3 coding sequence is TGTGCCAGCAGGCCTCAGGGCGGGGAGCTGTTTTTT. It yields the protein CASRPQGGELFF.